This T cell receptor beta chain was recorded in a study of blood T cell repertoires in COVID-19. The data were produced by immunoSEQ multiplex PCR, yet TCRdb's version contains in-frame clones alone and is incomplete. The sample carries about 41,000 clones, approximately 73% recorded once. This CDR3 contains 17 residues. CDR1 SEHNR and CDR2 FQNEAQ come from the germline V gene (reference sequence). With 5 bases removed from V and 2 bases from J, the gap between germline ends came to 21 bases. Sequencing was performed on peripheral blood. The clonotype originates from an elderly man with acute or convalescent COVID-19. The rearrangement uses TRBV7-9 and TRBJ2-5; no clear D gene. DNA for the CDR3: TGTGCCAGCAGCCCCTTAGCACGTTTGAGTAAACAAGAGACCCAGTACTTC. It yields the protein CASSPLARLSKQETQYF. The variable domain in full, completed from reference TRBV7-9 and TRBJ2-5, reads DTGVSQNPRHKITKRGQNVTFRCDPISEHNRLYWYRQTLGQGPEFLTYFQNEAQLEKSRLLSDRFSAERPKGSFSTLEIQRTEQGDSAMYLCASSPLARLSKQETQYFGPGTRLLVL.